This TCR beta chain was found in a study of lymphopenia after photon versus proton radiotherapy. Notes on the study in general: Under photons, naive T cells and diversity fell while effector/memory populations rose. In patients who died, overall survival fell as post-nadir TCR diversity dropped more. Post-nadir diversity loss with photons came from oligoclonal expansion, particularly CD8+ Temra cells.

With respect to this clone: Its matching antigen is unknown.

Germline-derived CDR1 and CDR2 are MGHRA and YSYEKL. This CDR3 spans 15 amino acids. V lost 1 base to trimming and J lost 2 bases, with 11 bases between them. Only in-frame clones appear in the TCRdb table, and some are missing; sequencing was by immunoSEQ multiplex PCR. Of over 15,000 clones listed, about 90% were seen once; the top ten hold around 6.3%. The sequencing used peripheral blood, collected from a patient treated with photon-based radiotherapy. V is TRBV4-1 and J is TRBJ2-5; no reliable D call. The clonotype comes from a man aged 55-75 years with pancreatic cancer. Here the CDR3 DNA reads TGCGCCAGCAGCCAAGTGCGACATGTTCAAGAGACCCAGTACTTC. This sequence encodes CASSQVRHVQETQYF.